This is a list of T cell receptor beta chains from one sample in a study of beta chain features in type 1 diabetes. Clones were sequenced by immunoSEQ multiplex PCR, and TCRdb holds only the in-frame ones, with some missing. In the table there are some 60,000 clones, around three fifths of which are singletons. The material sequenced was Tregs from blood. All receptors come from a young woman in good health. The CDR3 runs from the conserved cysteine through the conserved F or W. Each record gives: clone size, J gene, V gene, CDR3 length, D gene, CDR3 DNA, CDR3 protein. The D gene is left open where the match is weak. Some rows mark clone size as missing; the rest say once, few, many or name a class of expanded clone.

>.|TRBJ1-1|TRBV5-1|15|.
TGCGCCAGCAGCTCCCTCGACAGAGCTAACACTGAAGCTTTCTTT
CASSSLDRANTEAFF
>.|TRBJ1-1|TRBV2|11|.
TGTGCCAGCAGTGGCGGAGTCGAAGCTTTCTTT
CASSGGVEAFF
>.|TRBJ2-1|TRBV5-6|16|TRBD2
TGTGCCAGCAGCTCTGAGCGGGAGGTAACCTACAATGAGCAGTTCTTC
CASSSEREVTYNEQFF
>large|TRBJ2-6|TRBV7-2|15|.
TGTGCCAGCATACCGGACAGCTCTGGGGCCAACGTCCTGACTTTC
CASIPDSSGANVLTF
>.|TRBJ1-2|TRBV7-2|14|.
TGTGCCAGCAGAACCGGACAGCCTAGCTATGGCTACACCTTC
CASRTGQPSYGYTF
>.|TRBJ2-1|TRBV19|14|TRBD1
TGTGCCAGTAGCGGGACAGGGAGTTACAATGAGCAGTTCTTC
CASSGTGSYNEQFF
>many|TRBJ1-3|TRBV18|17|TRBD1
TGTGCCAGCTCACCGTCGGGACAGGGGGCCACTGGAAACACCATATATTTT
CASSPSGQGATGNTIYF
>once|TRBJ2-7|TRBV7-2|14|TRBD1
TGTGCCAGCAGCTTAGACAGGGGGCGATACGAGCAGTACTTC
CASSLDRGRYEQYF
>.|TRBJ2-2|TRBV5-1|15|.
TGCGCCAGCAGGGTGACAGCCTCGAACACCGGGGAGCTGTTTTTT
CASRVTASNTGELFF
>few|TRBJ1-3|TRBV18|16|.
TGTGCCAGCTCACCCTCTCGGGAAATCGCTGGAAACACCATATATTTT
CASSPSREIAGNTIYF
>.|TRBJ2-5|TRBV6-6|13|.
TGTGCCAGCAGTCTACAGGGATCTCAGGTCCAGTACTTC
CASSLQGSQVQYF
>few|TRBJ1-1|TRBV4-1|16|.
TGCGCCAGCAGCCATCCGCCTCAGGGTATAAGTACTGAAGCTTTCTTT
CASSHPPQGISTEAFF
>once|TRBJ1-2|TRBV13|14|TRBD1
TGTGCCAGCAGCTTTACAGGGGGCCTGGGTGGCTACACCTTC
CASSFTGGLGGYTF
>once|TRBJ2-3|TRBV5-1|12|.
TGCGCCAGCAGCTTGGCGGGAGATACGCAGTATTTT
CASSLAGDTQYF
>few|TRBJ2-1|TRBV11-2|12|TRBD2
TGTGCCAGCAGCGTGGGGGGGAATGAGCAGTTCTTC
CASSVGGNEQFF
>few|TRBJ2-7|TRBV29-1|11|.
TGCAGCACCCTCACCCCCCGGGGGCAGTACTTC
CSTLTPRGQYF
>.|TRBJ2-7|TRBV14|12|.
TGTGCCAGCAGCCAAGAAGGGGACAAGCAGTACTTC
CASSQEGDKQYF
>.|TRBJ2-1|TRBV29-1|15|TRBD2
TGCAGCGCCCCTCGGACGGGACTAGCGGGGGGTGAGCAGTTCTTC
CSAPRTGLAGGEQFF
>few|TRBJ2-1|TRBV2|15|.
TGTGCCAGCAGTGTTGGTAGCACCTCCTACAATGAGCAGTTCTTC
CASSVGSTSYNEQFF
>.|TRBJ1-1|TRBV6-6|16|.
TGTGCCAGCAGTTACTCGAAGAGGCAGGGGAACACTGAAGCTTTCTTT
CASSYSKRQGNTEAFF
>.|TRBJ2-3|TRBV5-5|15|.
TGTGCCAGCAGCTGGGAACCAGGGGGCACAGATACGCAGTATTTT
CASSWEPGGTDTQYF
>few|TRBJ2-3|TRBV10-3|14|TRBD2
TGTGCCATCTCCGCTAGCGGGGGCACAGATACGCAGTATTTT
CAISASGGTDTQYF
>.|TRBJ2-1|TRBV4-1|14|.
TGCGCCAGCAGCCAAGGGGACGGTAGACTAGAACGGTTCTTC
CASSQGDGRLERFF
>few|TRBJ1-1|TRBV5-8|13|.
TGTGCCAGCAGCTTGCTTCCGAACACTGAAGCTTTCTTT
CASSLLPNTEAFF
>once|TRBJ1-2|TRBV19|15|TRBD1
TGTGCCAGTAGTATTGGGAGGACAGGGCGGTATGGCTACACCTTC
CASSIGRTGRYGYTF
>.|TRBJ2-2|TRBV6-1|14|.
TGTGCCAGCAGTCCTGGGGGCCTCACCGGGGAGCTGTTTTTT
CASSPGGLTGELFF
>.|TRBJ1-1|TRBV7-2|16|.
TGTGCCAGCAGCCCTACCACAGGGTTGACGAACACTGAAGCTTTCTTT
CASSPTTGLTNTEAFF
>.|TRBJ2-7|TRBV30|14|.
TGTGCCTGGACCCGGGTCACTCCCGGATACGAGCAGTACTTC
CAWTRVTPGYEQYF
>.|TRBJ1-2|TRBV5-5|13|TRBD1
TGTGCCAGCAGCTGGACAGGGCAGGATGGCTACACCTTC
CASSWTGQDGYTF
>.|TRBJ1-1|TRBV10-2|14|TRBD1
TGCGCCAGCAGTGAAGGACAGGTGAACACTGAAGCTTTCTTT
CASSEGQVNTEAFF
>once|TRBJ2-4|TRBV6-1|13|.
TGTGCCAGCAGCAGGGAAATCGGAAACATTCAGTACTTC
CASSREIGNIQYF
>.|TRBJ2-1|TRBV5-4|17|TRBD2
TGTGCCAGCAGCTTGGAATTGGCGGGGGTTCACTACAATGAGCAGTTCTTC
CASSLELAGVHYNEQFF
>.|TRBJ2-1|TRBV5-1|14|TRBD2
TGCGCCAACTTCCCGGGACTAGCTCACAATGAGCAGTTCTTC
CANFPGLAHNEQFF
>.|TRBJ2-7|TRBV30|13|TRBD1
TGTGCCTGGAGTAAAAGGGGGCTGTACGAGCAGTACTTC
CAWSKRGLYEQYF
>.|TRBJ1-1|TRBV30|15|.
TGTGCCTGGAGTAAGGAAAACAGGGCGAACACTGAAGCTTTCTTT
CAWSKENRANTEAFF
>.|TRBJ2-6|TRBV18|17|.
TGTGCCAGCTCACCAACGACAGGACACTCTGGGGCCAACGTCCTGACTTTC
CASSPTTGHSGANVLTF
>.|TRBJ2-2|TRBV6-6|15|TRBD2
TGTGCCAGCAGTCTCTGGACTAGCTCGACCGGGGAGCTGTTTTTT
CASSLWTSSTGELFF
>.|TRBJ2-7|TRBV6-1|15|TRBD2
TGTGCCAGCATCCAGGGACTAGCGGGAGACTACGAGCAGTACTTC
CASIQGLAGDYEQYF
>.|TRBJ2-3|TRBV5-5|14|.
TGTGCCAGCAGCTTGACTGCCCAGGCAGATACGCAGTATTTT
CASSLTAQADTQYF
>.|TRBJ1-1|TRBV29-1|12|.
TGCAGCGTTGAGCCAGGTGAGACTGAAGCTTTCTTT
CSVEPGETEAFF
>.|TRBJ1-1|TRBV30|17|.
TGTGCCTGGATCCTCCGCAGTGGGATGGGGCAGAACACTGAAGCTTTCTTT
CAWILRSGMGQNTEAFF
>few|TRBJ1-2|TRBV7-2|14|.
TGTGCCAGCAGCTTTGATCAGACTATCTATGGCTACACCTTC
CASSFDQTIYGYTF
>.|TRBJ1-6|TRBV28|15|TRBD1
TGTGCCAGCAGCCCTAGGGGACAGGGTAATTCACCCCTCCACTTT
CASSPRGQGNSPLHF
>few|TRBJ2-1|TRBV20-1|11|TRBD2
TGCTCGGGGGGGTTCTACAATGAGCAGTTCTTC
CSGGFYNEQFF
>.|TRBJ2-2|TRBV5-1|14|TRBD2
TGCGCCAGCAGTAGCGGGCAGAACACCGGGGAGCTGTTTTTT
CASSSGQNTGELFF
>.|TRBJ2-5|TRBV30|14|TRBD1
TGTGCCTGGAGTGGGACAGGGGGCCCAGAGACCCAGTACTTC
CAWSGTGGPETQYF
>.|TRBJ1-6|TRBV5-1|15|TRBD1
TGCGCCAGCAGCCCTACCGGGACAGGGAATTCACCCCTCCACTTT
CASSPTGTGNSPLHF